The entry that follows covers one TCR beta chain sequence. Some clones are missing from TCRdb's copy, which holds only in-frame ones; the method was immunoSEQ multiplex PCR. Of 350,000 to 550,000 clones in the sample, 70% to 90% were seen once. The sample is drawn from a study of blood T cell repertoires in COVID-19. Study summary: Both acute and convalescent COVID-19 samples were obtained from the United States, Italy and Spain. Sources were T cells, B-cell-depleted T cells, or PBMCs; the material itself was cDNA or gDNA.

The V gene lost 0 bases and the J gene lost 5 bases, with 14 bases spanning the gap. Per germline, CDR1 SGHNT and CDR2 YYREEE (reference sequence). The CDR3 contains 16 residues. Individuals aged about 18 to 89 years were recruited from about two dozen US areas. Participant reports of clinical history set cohort assignment. This TCR came from a woman aged 18-29 years with acute COVID-19. The sample consisted of PBMCs or T cells enriched from blood (not recorded which). The V gene is TRBV5-4, the J gene TRBJ2-2; D is perhaps TRBD2 (5 bases). The CDR3, as DNA: TGTGCCAGCAGCTTGGGGCTAGCCGTTTGGACCGGGGAGCTGTTTTTT. Translating gives CASSLGLAVWTGELFF.